What follows are 3 T cell receptor beta chains derived from one specimen sequenced in a study of response to subunit inactivated influenza vaccine. MiXCR was run by TCRdb on the RT-PCR reads, yielding one entry per CDR3 protein. Of 650,000 or so distinct CDR3 sequences in the sample, about 14% are singletons; the top ten hold 7.5% to 9%. The sequencing here drew on PBMCs from blood, taken less than 15 days before vaccination. These receptors came from a man aged 50-60 years who received an inactivated influenza vaccine.

This clonotype was found a few times. V is TRBV5-1 and J is TRBJ1-4, with a weak D call TRBD1 (5 bases). The CDR3 is made up of 20 amino acids. Trimming stripped 4 bases from V and 0 bases from J, with 25 bases between. CDR1 and CDR2 from the germline V gene are SGHRS and YFSETQ. This CDR3 reads CASSRRDAYPQNATNEKLFF. CDR3 in DNA: TGCGCCAGCAGCCGTCGGGACGCTTATCCTCAAAATGCAACTAATGAAAAACTGTTTTTT.

Ten or more counts support this clonotype. The chain uses TRBV6-2 or TRBV6-3 and TRBJ2-7, with D possibly TRBD2 on 5 matching bases. V was shortened by 7 bases and J by 3 bases, with 13 bases between the two germline ends. Germline CDR1 is MNHEY and CDR2 is SVGEGT. This CDR3 has 13 amino acids. The CDR3 protein is CASTGGADYEQYF. The CDR3 nucleotides are TGTGCCAGCACCGGAGGAGCGGACTACGAGCAGTACTTC.

The CDR3 protein is CASSAAAGGGTDTQYF. Here the CDR3 DNA reads TGTGCCAGCAGTGCTGCGGCAGGGGGCGGCACAGATACGCAGTATTTT. This rearrangement joins TRBV12-3 or TRBV12-4 to TRBJ2-3; 8 bases agree with TRBD1. V was pared by 5 bases and J by 1 base, with 8 bases of the junction left unmatched. The CDR3 has 16 amino acids.